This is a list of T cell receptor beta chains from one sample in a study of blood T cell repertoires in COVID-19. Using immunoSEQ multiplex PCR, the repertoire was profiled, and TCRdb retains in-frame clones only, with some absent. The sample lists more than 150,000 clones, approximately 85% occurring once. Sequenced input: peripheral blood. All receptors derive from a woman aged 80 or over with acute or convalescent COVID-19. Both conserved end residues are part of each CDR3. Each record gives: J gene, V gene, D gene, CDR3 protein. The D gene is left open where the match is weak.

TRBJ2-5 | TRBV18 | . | CASSPLGAGETQYF
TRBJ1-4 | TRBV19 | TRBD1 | CASSVGQGSSEKLFF
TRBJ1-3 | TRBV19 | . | CASRTPSGNTIYF
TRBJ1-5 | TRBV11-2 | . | CASSQQEGQPQHF
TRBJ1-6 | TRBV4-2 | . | CASSQDRGRSPLHF
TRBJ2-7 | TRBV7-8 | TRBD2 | CASTQGSGSRYEQYF
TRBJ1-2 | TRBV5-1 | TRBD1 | CASSLEGADYGYTF
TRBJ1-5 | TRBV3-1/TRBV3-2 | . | CASSHFGGINQPQHF
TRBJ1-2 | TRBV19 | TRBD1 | CASSPGQGNYGYTF
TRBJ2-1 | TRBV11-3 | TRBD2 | CASSPPAGTSGREEQFF
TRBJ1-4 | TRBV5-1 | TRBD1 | CASSLTPGTGNEKLFF
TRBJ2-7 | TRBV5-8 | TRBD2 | CASSRLTSGGAREQYF
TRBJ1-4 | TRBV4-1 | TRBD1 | CASSPGTGGGKLFF